Listed below are T cell receptor beta chains from one sample, sequenced in a study of cytomegalovirus exposure and HLA in healthy donors. The repertoire was sequenced with immunoSEQ multiplex PCR; TCRdb's copy has only in-frame clones and lacks some. This repertoire shows fewer than 400,000 clones, 70% to 90% found once; its top ten account for 0.65% to 0.85%. Sequenced input: PBMCs. These receptors were taken from a young woman in good health and CMV-seronegative. Each CDR3 is given with its conserved first and last residue. A D gene is named only where the DNA matches it firmly. Not every row has a clone size; where given, it reads once, few, many or a size class.

cdr3_nt cdr3_aa v_call cdr3_length d_call clone_size j_call
TGTGCCAGCAGCTTAGCAGGGGGGGTTGTGTCGTACGAGCAGTACTTC CASSLAGGVVSYEQYF TRBV7-2 16 . many TRBJ2-7
TGTGCCAGCAGATTTACAGCGGGAGCCCCTTCCTACGAGCAGTACTTC CASRFTAGAPSYEQYF TRBV28 16 TRBD2 . TRBJ2-7
TGCGCCAGCAGCCAATTAGCGGGAGTCGGTGGCGAGCAGTACTTC CASSQLAGVGGEQYF TRBV4-3 15 TRBD2 . TRBJ2-7
TGTGCCAGCAGCTCCGGAGCATCCCGAAACTACGAGCAGTACTTC CASSSGASRNYEQYF TRBV7-2 15 . . TRBJ2-7
TGCGCCAGCAGCTTAAGCGGGGACCCTAGCAATCAGCCCCAGCATTTT CASSLSGDPSNQPQHF TRBV5-1 16 . . TRBJ1-5
TGTGCCAGTAGTATCCCTCTTAGCGGGAGGGGCACCGGGGAGCTGTTTTTT CASSIPLSGRGTGELFF TRBV19 17 TRBD2 few TRBJ2-2
TGTGCCAGCAGCAAAGACAGGCAATCTCGCGGCTACACCTTC CASSKDRQSRGYTF TRBV2 14 . . TRBJ1-2
TGTGCCAGCAGCCCAAGGGGAGCGGGAGAGGTCTCTGGGGCCAACGTCCTGACTTTC CASSPRGAGEVSGANVLTF TRBV7-2 19 TRBD2 . TRBJ2-6
TGCGCCAGCACCCAGGACAGGAGCTCCTACAATGAGCAGTTCTTC CASTQDRSSYNEQFF TRBV5-1 15 TRBD1 . TRBJ2-1
TGTGCCAGAAGCTTGGGACGCGGGGAGGCAGCCTCAGGGGCCAACGTCCTGACTTTC CARSLGRGEAASGANVLTF TRBV5-3 19 . . TRBJ2-6
TGCGCCAGCAGCCAAGAGAAGGGACTCGGGAACAATGAGCAGTTCTTC CASSQEKGLGNNEQFF TRBV4-1 16 . once TRBJ2-1
TGCGCCAGCAGCCAAGATCAGCGGGGATCCTCCTACGAGCAGTACTTC CASSQDQRGSSYEQYF TRBV4-3 16 TRBD2 . TRBJ2-7
TGTGCCAGTAGTCCTAGCGGGAGCTTCGACGAGCAGTACTTC CASSPSGSFDEQYF TRBV19 14 TRBD2 . TRBJ2-7
TGTGCCAGCAGCCCTCGGGACAGGGGTTGGGGGTTACTCGACAATGAGCAGTTCTTC CASSPRDRGWGLLDNEQFF TRBV9 19 TRBD1 . TRBJ2-1
TGTGCCACCAGCAGAGCGGACAGAGAAAACTATGGCTACACCTTC CATSRADRENYGYTF TRBV15 15 . . TRBJ1-2
TGTGCCACCGGCGGGCTAGCGGGGGTGGGATCCACAGATACGCAGTATTTT CATGGLAGVGSTDTQYF TRBV5-4 17 TRBD2 . TRBJ2-3
TGTGCCAGCAGCGTAGGATTAGGGGCCTTAGCTAACTATGGCTACACCTTC CASSVGLGALANYGYTF TRBV9 17 . . TRBJ1-2
TGTGCCAGCAGTGAAGACTGGGGGAGGAGCAATCAGCCCCAGCATTTT CASSEDWGRSNQPQHF TRBV2 16 . . TRBJ1-5
TGTGCCAGCAGCCCCGGGACTAGCGGGGCCCTCGAGCAGTACTTC CASSPGTSGALEQYF TRBV6-5 15 TRBD2 once TRBJ2-7
TGCGCCAGCAACCTAGGAGGGGACAGTTTGAACACTGAAGCTTTCTTT CASNLGGDSLNTEAFF TRBV5-1 16 TRBD1 . TRBJ1-1
TGTGCCAGCAGCAAAGTAGGGCGAGCGGGAGGGTTCACAGATACGCAGTATTTT CASSKVGRAGGFTDTQYF TRBV21-1 18 . . TRBJ2-3
TGTGCCAGCAGTAGGATAGCGGGAGGAGGGAACATTCAGTACTTC CASSRIAGGGNIQYF TRBV28 15 TRBD2 . TRBJ2-4
TGTGCCAGCAGCGTCGGACTAGCGGGAGATGAGCAGTTCTTC CASSVGLAGDEQFF TRBV9 14 TRBD2 . TRBJ2-1
TGTGCCAGCAGTTACTCGGCTTACACCGGGGAGCTGTTTTTT CASSYSAYTGELFF TRBV6-6 14 . . TRBJ2-2
TGTGCCAGCAGCTTGGCTGGGACTAGCGGAGTCTACGAGCAGTACTTC CASSLAGTSGVYEQYF TRBV5-4 16 TRBD2 . TRBJ2-7
TGTGCCAGCAGTTCACCAGGCTCCTACAATGAGCAGTTCTTC CASSSPGSYNEQFF TRBV6-5 14 . . TRBJ2-1
TGTGCCCGCGGCGGGGGGGCGGGACGGACTACGGGTCCTGGCTACACCTTC CARGGGAGRTTGPGYTF TRBV2 17 . . TRBJ1-2
TGTGCCAGTCGCGGACAGGGGTCTCACGAGCAGTACTTC CASRGQGSHEQYF TRBV19 13 TRBD1 . TRBJ2-7
TGCGCCAGCAGCTTGGGGACTAGCGTATACAATGAGCAGTTCTTC CASSLGTSVYNEQFF TRBV5-1 15 TRBD2 once TRBJ2-1
TGTGCCAGCAGCTCGAGACAGGGGTCTAACTATGGCTACACCTTC CASSSRQGSNYGYTF TRBV7-2 15 TRBD1 . TRBJ1-2
TGTGCCTGGGGACAGGCCAACACTGAAGCTTTCTTT CAWGQANTEAFF TRBV30 12 TRBD1 once TRBJ1-1
TGTGCCAGCAGCGCAGGGGTCGGTGGCACCGGGGAGCTGTTTTTT CASSAGVGGTGELFF TRBV7-3 15 . . TRBJ2-2
TGTGCCAGCTCCGAACAGGGTGACTATGGCTACACCTTC CASSEQGDYGYTF TRBV18 13 . . TRBJ1-2
TGTGCCAGCAGCTGGGCAAGCGGGAATGAGCAGTTCTTC CASSWASGNEQFF TRBV14 13 . . TRBJ2-1
TGTGCCAGCAGTCAAGACAACCTCGCGAACACCGGGGAGCTGTTTTTT CASSQDNLANTGELFF TRBV6-1 16 . once TRBJ2-2
TGCAGCGTGGACAGGGGCTACAATGAGCAGTTCTTC CSVDRGYNEQFF TRBV29-1 12 TRBD1 . TRBJ2-1
TGTGCCAGTAGTACCGGACGGACAGGGAGCAACAATGAGCAGTTCTTC CASSTGRTGSNNEQFF TRBV19 16 TRBD1 few TRBJ2-1
TGTGCCTGGGGTACTAGCGGGAGTGATACGCAGTATTTT CAWGTSGSDTQYF TRBV30 13 TRBD2 once TRBJ2-3
TGTGCCAGCTCACCACTAGAATCAGGGGCAAGCCCGGAAAAACTGTTTTTT CASSPLESGASPEKLFF TRBV18 17 . . TRBJ1-4
TGTGCCAGTAGGAGCACAGGGTATGGCACAGATACGCAGTATTTT CASRSTGYGTDTQYF TRBV19 15 . . TRBJ2-3
TGTGCTAGTGGTTTGCATCTCCTCCCCCTACAGGGTCCAGTGTACAATGAGCAGTTCTTC CASGLHLLPLQGPVYNEQFF TRBV12-5 20 . once TRBJ2-1
TGTGCCAGCAGTGGGAGGACTAGCGGGCTTAGGATCTCCTCCTACGAGCAGTACTTC CASSGRTSGLRISSYEQYF TRBV2 19 TRBD2 . TRBJ2-7
TGTGCCAGCAGCTCGGGACAGGGACGGTCGTACGAGCAGTACTTC CASSSGQGRSYEQYF TRBV7-9 15 TRBD1 . TRBJ2-7
TGCGCCAGCAGCTTGGTGAGTGACTATACGCAGTATTTT CASSLVSDYTQYF TRBV5-1 13 . . TRBJ2-3